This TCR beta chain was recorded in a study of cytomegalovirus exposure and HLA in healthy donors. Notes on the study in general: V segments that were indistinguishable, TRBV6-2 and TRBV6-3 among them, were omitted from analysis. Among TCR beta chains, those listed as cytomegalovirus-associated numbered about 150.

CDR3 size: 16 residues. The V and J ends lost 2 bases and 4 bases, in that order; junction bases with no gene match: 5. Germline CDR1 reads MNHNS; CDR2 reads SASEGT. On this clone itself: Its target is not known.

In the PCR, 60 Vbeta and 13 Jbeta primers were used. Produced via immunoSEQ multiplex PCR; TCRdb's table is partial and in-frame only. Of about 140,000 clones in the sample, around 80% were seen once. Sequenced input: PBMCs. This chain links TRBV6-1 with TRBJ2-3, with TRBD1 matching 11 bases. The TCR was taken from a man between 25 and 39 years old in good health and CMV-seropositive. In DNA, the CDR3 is TGTGCCAGCAGTGAATCGGGACAGGGGGTTGCAGATACGCAGTATTTT. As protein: CASSESGQGVADTQYF.